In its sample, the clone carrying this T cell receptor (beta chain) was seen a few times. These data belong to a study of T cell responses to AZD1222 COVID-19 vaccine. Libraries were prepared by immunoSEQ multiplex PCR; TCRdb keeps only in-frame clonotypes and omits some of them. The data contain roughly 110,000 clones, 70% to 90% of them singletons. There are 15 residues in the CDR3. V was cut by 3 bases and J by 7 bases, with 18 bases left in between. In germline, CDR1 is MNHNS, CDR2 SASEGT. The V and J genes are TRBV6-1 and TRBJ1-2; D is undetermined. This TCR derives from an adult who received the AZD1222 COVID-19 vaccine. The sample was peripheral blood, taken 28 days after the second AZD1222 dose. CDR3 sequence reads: CASSEPGRAGSGYTF. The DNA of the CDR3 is TGTGCCAGCAGTGAGCCTGGTCGGGCGGGGTCTGGCTACACCTTC.